Sequencing of this T cell receptor beta chain was carried out in a study of blood T cell repertoires in COVID-19. The method was immunoSEQ multiplex PCR; TCRdb's version includes in-frame clones alone and lacks a portion of them. The repertoire holds 250,000 to 350,000 clones, with about 89% as singletons. Germline CDR1 is MNHEY and CDR2 is SVGEGT. With 4 bases removed from V and 3 bases from J, the gap between germline ends came to 7 bases. The CDR3 extends over 13 amino acids. The sample was peripheral blood. This clonotype was obtained from a man aged 18 to 30 who had recovered from COVID-19. V gene TRBV6-2 or TRBV6-3 combines with J gene TRBJ1-5; no clear D gene. The CDR3 DNA sequence: TGTGCCAGCAGTTTAGGACTCAATCAGCCCCAGCATTTT. Residues: CASSLGLNQPQHF.